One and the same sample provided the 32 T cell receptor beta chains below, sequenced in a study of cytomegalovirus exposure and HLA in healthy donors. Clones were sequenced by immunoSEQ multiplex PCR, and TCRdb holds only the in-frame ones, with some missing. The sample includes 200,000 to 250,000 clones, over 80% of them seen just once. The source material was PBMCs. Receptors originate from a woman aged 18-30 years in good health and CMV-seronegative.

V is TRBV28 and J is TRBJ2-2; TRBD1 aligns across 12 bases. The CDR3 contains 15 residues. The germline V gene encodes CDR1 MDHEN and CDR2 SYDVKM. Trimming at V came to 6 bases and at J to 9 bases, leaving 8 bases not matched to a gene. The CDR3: CASRFKGTGGRELFF. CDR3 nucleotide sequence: TGTGCCAGCAGATTCAAGGGGACAGGGGGCCGGGAGCTGTTTTTT.

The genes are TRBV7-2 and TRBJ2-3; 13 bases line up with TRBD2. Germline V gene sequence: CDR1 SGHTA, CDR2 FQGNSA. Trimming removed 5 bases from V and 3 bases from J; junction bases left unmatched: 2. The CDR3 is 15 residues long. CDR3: CASSQGLAGTDTQYF. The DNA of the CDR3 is TGTGCCAGCAGCCAGGGACTAGCGGGGACAGATACGCAGTATTTT.

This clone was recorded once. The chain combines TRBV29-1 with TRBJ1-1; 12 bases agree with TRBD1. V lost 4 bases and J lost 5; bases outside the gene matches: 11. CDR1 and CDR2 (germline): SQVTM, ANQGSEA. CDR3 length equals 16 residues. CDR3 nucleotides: TGCAGCGTTGGGACCTTGCCGGGACAGGGGGCGACTGAAGCTTTCTTT. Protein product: CSVGTLPGQGATEAFF.

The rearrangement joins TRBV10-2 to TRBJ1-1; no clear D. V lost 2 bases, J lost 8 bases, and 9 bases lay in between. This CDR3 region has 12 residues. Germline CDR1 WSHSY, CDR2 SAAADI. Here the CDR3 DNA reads TGCGCCAGCAGTGAGGTAGCTTCCGAAGCTTTCTTT. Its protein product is CASSEVASEAFF.

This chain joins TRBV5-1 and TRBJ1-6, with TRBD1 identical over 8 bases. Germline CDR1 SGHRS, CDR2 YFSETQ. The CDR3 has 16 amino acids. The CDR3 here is CATRQGTQTGVGTLHF. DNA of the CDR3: TGCGCTACCCGACAGGGGACGCAAACGGGGGTCGGGACCCTCCACTTT. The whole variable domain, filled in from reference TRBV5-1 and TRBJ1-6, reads KAGVTQTPRYLIKTRGQQVTLSCSPISGHRSVSWYQQTPGQGLQFLFEYFSETQRNKGNFPGRFSGRQFSNSRSEMNVSTLELGDSALYLCATRQGTQTGVGTLHFGNGTRLTVT.

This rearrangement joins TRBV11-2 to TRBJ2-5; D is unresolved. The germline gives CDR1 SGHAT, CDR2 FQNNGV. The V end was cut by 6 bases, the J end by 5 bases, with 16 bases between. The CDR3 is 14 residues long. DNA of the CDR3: TGTGCCAGCAGTCCACAACCCCTCGGGGAGACCCAGTACTTC. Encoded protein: CASSPQPLGETQYF.

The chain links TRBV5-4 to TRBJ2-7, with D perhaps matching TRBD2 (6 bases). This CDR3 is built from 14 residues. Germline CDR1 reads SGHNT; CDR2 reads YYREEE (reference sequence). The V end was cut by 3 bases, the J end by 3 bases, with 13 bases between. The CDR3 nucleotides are TGTGCCAGCAGCTGGGGGGACTTGGGCTACGAGCAGTACTTC. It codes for CASSWGDLGYEQYF.

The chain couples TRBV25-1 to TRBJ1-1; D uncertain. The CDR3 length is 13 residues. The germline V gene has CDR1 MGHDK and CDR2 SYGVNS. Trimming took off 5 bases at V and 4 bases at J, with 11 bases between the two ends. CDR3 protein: CASSIGPGTEAFF. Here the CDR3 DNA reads TGTGCCAGCAGTATTGGGCCGGGCACTGAAGCTTTCTTT.

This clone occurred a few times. In DNA form, the CDR3 reads TGCGCCAGCTCCCGGGACAGGGTCTCCTACTCATCCTACGAGCAGTACTTC. Translation: CASSRDRVSYSSYEQYF. V gene TRBV10-2 combines with J gene TRBJ2-7; 9 nucleotides line up with TRBD1. Trimming removed 8 bases from V and 1 base from J; junction bases left unmatched: 15. The CDR3 has 17 residues. In germline, CDR1 is WSHSY, CDR2 SAAADI.

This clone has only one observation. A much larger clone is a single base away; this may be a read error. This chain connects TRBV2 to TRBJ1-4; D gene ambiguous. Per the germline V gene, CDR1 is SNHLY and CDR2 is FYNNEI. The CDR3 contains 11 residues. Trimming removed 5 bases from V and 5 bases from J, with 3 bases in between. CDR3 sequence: CASSSNEKLFF. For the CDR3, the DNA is TGTGCCAGCAGTTCAAATGAAAAACTGTTTTTT.

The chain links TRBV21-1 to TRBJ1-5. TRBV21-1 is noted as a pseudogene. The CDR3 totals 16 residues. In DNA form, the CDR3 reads TGTGCCAGCAGCAAAGCCGACCCTCTTAGCAATCAGCCCCAGCATTTT. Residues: CASSKADPLSNQPQHF.

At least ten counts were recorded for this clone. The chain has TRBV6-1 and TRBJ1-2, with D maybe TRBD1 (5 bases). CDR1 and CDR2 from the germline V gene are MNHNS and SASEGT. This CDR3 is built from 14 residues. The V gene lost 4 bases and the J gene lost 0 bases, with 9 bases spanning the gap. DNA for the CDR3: TGTGCCAGCAGTGTCCAGGGAGCTAACTATGGCTACACCTTC. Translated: CASSVQGANYGYTF.

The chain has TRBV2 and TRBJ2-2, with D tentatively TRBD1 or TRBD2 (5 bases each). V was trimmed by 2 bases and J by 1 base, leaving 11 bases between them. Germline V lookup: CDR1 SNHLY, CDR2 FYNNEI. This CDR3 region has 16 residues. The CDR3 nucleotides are TGTGCCAGCAGTGAACGGGGCAGATGGAACACCGGGGAGCTGTTTTTT. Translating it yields CASSERGRWNTGELFF. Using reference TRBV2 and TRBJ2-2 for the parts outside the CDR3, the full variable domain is EPEVTQTPSHQVTQMGQEVILRCVPISNHLYFYWYRQILGQKVEFLVSFYNNEISEKSEIFDDQFSVERPDGSNFTLKIRSTKLEDSAMYFCASSERGRWNTGELFFGEGSRLTVL.

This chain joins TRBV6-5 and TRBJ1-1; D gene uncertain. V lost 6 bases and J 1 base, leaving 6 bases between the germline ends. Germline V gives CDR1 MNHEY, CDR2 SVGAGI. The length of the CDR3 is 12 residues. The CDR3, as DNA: TGTGCCAGCAGCCGACAGAACACTGAAGCTTTCTTT. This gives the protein CASSRQNTEAFF.

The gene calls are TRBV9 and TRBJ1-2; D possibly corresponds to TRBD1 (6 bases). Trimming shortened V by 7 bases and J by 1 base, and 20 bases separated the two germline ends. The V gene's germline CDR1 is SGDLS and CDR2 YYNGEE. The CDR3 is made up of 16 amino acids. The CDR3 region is CASASEKQGINYGYTF. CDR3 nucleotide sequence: TGTGCCAGCGCCAGCGAAAAACAGGGTATTAACTATGGCTACACCTTC.

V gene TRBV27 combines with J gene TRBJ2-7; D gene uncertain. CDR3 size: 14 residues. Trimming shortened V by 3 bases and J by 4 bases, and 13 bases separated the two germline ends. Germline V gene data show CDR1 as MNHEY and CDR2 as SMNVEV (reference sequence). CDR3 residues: CASSFSHSLYEQYF. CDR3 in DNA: TGTGCCAGCAGTTTCAGTCACTCTTTATACGAGCAGTACTTC.

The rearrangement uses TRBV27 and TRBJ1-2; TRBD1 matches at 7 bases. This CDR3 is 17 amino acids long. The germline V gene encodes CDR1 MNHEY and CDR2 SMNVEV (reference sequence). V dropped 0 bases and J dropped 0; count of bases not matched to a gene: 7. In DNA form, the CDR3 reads TGTGCCAGCAGTTTATCCACTGGACAGGCCACTAACTATGGCTACACCTTC. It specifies CASSLSTGQATNYGYTF.

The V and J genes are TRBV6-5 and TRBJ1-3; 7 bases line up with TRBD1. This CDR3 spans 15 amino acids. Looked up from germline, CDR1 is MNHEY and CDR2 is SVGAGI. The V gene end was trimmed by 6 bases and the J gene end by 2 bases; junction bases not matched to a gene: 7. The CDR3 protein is CASRHDRAAGNTIYF. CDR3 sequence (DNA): TGTGCCAGCAGACACGACAGGGCGGCTGGAAACACCATATATTTT.

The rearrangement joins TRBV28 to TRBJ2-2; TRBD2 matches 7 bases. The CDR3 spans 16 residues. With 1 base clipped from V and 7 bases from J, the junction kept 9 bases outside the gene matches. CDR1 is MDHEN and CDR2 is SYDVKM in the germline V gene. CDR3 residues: CASSLFLSTSLGELFF. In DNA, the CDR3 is TGTGCCAGCAGTTTATTCCTTTCGACTAGCCTCGGGGAGCTGTTTTTT. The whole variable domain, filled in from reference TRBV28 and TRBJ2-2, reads DVKVTQSSRYLVKRTGEKVFLECVQDMDHENMFWYRQDPGLGLRLIYFSYDVKMKEKGDIPEGYSVSREKKERFSLILESASTNQTSMYLCASSLFLSTSLGELFFGEGSRLTVL.

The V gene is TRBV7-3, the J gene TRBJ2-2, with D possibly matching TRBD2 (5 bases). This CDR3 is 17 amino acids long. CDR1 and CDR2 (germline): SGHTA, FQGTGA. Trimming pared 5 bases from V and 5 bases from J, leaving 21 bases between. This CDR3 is CASSPGERIGGTGELFF. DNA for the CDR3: TGTGCCAGCAGCCCAGGAGAACGAATAGGAGGAACCGGGGAGCTGTTTTTT.

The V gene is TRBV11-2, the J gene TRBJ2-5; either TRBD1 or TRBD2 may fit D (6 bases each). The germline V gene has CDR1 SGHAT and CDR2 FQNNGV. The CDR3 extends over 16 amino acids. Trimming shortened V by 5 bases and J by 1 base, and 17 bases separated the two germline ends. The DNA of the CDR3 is TGTGCCAGCAGCCCCCCGAGGGGGGCGGGCCAAGAGACCCAGTACTTC. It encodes CASSPPRGAGQETQYF.

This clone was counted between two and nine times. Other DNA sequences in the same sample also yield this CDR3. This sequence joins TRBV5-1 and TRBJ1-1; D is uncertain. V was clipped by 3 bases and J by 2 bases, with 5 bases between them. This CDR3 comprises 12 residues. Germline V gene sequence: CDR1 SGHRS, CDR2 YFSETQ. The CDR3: CASSSPNTEAFF. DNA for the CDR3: TGCGCCAGCAGCTCTCCTAACACTGAAGCTTTCTTT.

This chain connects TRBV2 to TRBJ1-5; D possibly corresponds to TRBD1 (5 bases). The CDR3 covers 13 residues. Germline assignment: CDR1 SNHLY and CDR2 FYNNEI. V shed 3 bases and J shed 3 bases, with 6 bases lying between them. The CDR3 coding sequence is TGTGCCAGCAGTGATGGGGCCAATCAGCCCCAGCATTTT. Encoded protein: CASSDGANQPQHF.

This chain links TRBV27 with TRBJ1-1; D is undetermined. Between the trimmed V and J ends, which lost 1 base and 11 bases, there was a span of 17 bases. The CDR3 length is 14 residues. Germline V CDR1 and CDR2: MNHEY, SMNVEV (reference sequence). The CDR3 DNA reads TGTGCCAGCAGTTTATTTGGGTCGGGTGAAGGGGCTTTCTTT. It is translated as CASSLFGSGEGAFF.

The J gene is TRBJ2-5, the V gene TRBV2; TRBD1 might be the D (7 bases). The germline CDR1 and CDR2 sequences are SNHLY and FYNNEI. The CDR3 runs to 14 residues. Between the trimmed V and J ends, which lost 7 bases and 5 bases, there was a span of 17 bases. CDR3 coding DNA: TGTGCCAGCACTGACGGCGCGGGACAGGAGACCCAGTACTTC. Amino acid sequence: CASTDGAGQETQYF.

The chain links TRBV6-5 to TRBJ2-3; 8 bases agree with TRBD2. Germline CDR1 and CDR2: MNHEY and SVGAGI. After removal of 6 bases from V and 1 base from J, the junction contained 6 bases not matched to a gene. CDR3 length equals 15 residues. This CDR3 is CASSPETSGTDTQYF. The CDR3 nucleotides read TGTGCCAGCAGCCCCGAGACTAGCGGCACAGATACGCAGTATTTT.

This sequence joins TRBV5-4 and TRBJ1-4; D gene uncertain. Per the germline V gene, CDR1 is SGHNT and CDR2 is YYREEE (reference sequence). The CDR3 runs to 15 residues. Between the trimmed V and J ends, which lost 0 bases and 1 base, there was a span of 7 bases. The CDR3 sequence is CASSLARGTNEKLFF. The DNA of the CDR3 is TGTGCCAGCAGCTTGGCGAGAGGAACTAATGAAAAACTGTTTTTT.

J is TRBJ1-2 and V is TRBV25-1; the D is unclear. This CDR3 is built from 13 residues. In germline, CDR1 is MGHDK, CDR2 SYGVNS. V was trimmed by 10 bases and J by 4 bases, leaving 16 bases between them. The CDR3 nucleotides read TGTGCCACCTCAGACCCTAAATCCTATGGCTACACCTTC. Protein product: CATSDPKSYGYTF.

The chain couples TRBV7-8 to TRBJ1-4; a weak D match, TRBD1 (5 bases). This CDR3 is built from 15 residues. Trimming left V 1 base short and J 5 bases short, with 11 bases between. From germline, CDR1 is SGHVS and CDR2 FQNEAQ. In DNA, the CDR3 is TGTGCCAGCAGCTTAGGTTCGACAGCGAATGAAAAACTGTTTTTT. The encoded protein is CASSLGSTANEKLFF.

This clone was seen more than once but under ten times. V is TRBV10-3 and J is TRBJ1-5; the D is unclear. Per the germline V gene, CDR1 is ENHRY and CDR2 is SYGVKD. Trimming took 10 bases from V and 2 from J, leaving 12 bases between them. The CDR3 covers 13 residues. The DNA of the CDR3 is TGTGCCACCTGCCCTGGTGGCAATCAGCCCCAGCATTTT. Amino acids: CATCPGGNQPQHF.

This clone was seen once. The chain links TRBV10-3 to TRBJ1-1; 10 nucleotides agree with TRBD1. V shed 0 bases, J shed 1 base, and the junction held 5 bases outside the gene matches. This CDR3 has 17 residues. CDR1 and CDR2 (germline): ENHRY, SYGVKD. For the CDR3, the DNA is TGTGCCATCAGTGAGTCGCGGGACAGGGGACCGAACACTGAAGCTTTCTTT. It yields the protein CAISESRDRGPNTEAFF.

This CDR3 is CASSGRLAKNIQYF. The CDR3 DNA sequence: TGTGCCAGCAGTGGACGGTTAGCCAAAAACATTCAGTACTTC. The V and J genes are TRBV6-5 and TRBJ2-4; D remains ambiguous. The germline V gene has CDR1 MNHEY and CDR2 SVGAGI. Trimming pared 5 bases from V and 0 bases from J, leaving 8 bases between. The CDR3 is 14 residues long.